This TCR beta chain was obtained from a study of cytomegalovirus exposure and HLA in healthy donors. Study findings and constraints: Segments of the TCR beta V type were, in most cases, productive about 87% or about 30% of the time in an earlier analysis. A cluster of highly shared sequence variants was likely a sequencing artifact. DRB1 showed the most TCR associations and HLA-C the fewest in a later analysis, as rates varied by HLA locus. 164 TCR beta chains were listed as cytomegalovirus-associated.

V was shortened by 2 bases and J by 2 bases, with 4 bases between the two germline ends. CDR3 length: 13 residues. Germline values: CDR1 SGHVS, CDR2 FNYEAQ. PCR employed 60 Vbeta and 13 Jbeta primers. The table came from immunoSEQ multiplex PCR; TCRdb's copy has only in-frame clones and leaves some out. Of about 130,000 clones in the sample, around 70% were seen once. Concerning this clone: No antigen is known for it.

V is TRBV7-6 and J is TRBJ2-1; D is undetermined. Material: PBMCs. The receptor was derived from a man aged 35 to 55 in good health and CMV-seropositive. CDR3 in amino acids: CASSLTAYNEQFF. DNA of the CDR3: TGTGCCAGCAGCTTAACAGCCTACAATGAGCAGTTCTTC.